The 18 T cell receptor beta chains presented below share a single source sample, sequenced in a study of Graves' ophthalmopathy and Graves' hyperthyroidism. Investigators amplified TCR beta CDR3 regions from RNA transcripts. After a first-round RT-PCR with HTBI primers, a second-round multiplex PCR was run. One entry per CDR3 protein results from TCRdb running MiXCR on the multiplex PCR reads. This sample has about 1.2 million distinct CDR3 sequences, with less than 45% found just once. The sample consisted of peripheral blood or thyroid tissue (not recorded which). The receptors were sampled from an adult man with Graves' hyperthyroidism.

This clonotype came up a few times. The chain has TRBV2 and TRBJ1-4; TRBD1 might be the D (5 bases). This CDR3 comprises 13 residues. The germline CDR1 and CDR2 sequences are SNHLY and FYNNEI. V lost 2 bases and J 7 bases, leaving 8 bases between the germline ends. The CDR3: CASSEQGGEKLFF. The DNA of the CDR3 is TGTGCCAGCAGTGAACAGGGAGGTGAAAAACTGTTTTTT. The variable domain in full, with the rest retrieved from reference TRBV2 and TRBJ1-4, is EPEVTQTPSHQVTQMGQEVILRCVPISNHLYFYWYRQILGQKVEFLVSFYNNEISEKSEIFDDQFSVERPDGSNFTLKIRSTKLEDSAMYFCASSEQGGEKLFFGSGTQLSVL.

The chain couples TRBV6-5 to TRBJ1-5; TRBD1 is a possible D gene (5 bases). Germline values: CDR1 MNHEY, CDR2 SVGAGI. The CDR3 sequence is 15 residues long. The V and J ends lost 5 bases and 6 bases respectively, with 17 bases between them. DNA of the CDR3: TGTGCCAGCAGTCCCTCCGGAGGGGTGGGTCAGCCCCAGCATTTT. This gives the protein CASSPSGGVGQPQHF.

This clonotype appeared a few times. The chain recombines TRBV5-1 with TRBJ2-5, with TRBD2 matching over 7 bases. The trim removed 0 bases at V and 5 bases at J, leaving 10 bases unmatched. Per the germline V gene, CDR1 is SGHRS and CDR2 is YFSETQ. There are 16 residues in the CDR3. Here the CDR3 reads CASSLGGSPAGETQYF. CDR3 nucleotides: TGCGCCAGCAGCTTGGGCGGGAGCCCCGCCGGGGAGACCCAGTACTTC.

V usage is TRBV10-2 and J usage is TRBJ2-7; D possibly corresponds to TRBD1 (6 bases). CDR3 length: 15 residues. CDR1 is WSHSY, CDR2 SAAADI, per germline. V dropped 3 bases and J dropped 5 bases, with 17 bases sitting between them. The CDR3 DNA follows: TGCGCCAGCAGTGACTCCGGCCAGGGGAGCAACGAGCAGTACTTC. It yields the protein CASSDSGQGSNEQYF.

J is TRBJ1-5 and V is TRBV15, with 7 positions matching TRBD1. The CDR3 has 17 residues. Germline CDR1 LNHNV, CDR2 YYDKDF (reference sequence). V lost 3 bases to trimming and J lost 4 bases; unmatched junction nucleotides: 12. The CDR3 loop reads CATSSRDSSFGNQPQHF. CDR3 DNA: TGTGCCACCAGCAGCAGGGACAGCAGTTTCGGTAATCAGCCCCAGCATTTT.

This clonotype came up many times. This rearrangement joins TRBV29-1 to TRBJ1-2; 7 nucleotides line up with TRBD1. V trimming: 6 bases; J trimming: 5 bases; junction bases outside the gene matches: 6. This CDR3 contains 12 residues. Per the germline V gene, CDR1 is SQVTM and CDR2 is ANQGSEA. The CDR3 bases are TGCAGCGTGACGACAGGGAGATATGGCTACACCTTC. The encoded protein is CSVTTGRYGYTF.

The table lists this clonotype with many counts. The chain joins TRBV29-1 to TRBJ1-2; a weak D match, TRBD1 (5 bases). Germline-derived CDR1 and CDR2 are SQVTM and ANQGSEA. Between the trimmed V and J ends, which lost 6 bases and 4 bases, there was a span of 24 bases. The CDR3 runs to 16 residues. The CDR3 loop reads CSVVAGGTSGGYGYTF. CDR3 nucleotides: TGCAGCGTGGTAGCCGGGGGTACCTCAGGAGGCTATGGCTACACCTTC. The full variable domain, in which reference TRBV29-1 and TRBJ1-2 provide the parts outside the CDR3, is SAVISQKPSRDICQRGTSLTIQCQVDSQVTMMFWYRQQPGQSLTLIATANQGSEATYESGFVIDKFPISRPNLTFSTLTVSNMSPEDSSIYLCSVVAGGTSGGYGYTFGSGTRLTVV.

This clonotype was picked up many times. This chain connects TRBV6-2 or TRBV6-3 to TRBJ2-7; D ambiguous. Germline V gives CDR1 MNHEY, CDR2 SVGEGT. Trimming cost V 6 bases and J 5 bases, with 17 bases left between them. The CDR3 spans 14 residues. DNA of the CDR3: TGTGCCAGCAGCCCGCGGCGGTCCGTCGACGAGCAGTACTTC. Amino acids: CASSPRRSVDEQYF.

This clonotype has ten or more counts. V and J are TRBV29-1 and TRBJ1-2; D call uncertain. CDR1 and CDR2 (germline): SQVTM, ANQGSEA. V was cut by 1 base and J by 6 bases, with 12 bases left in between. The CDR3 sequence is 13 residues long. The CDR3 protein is CSVEGPVKDGYTF. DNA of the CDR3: TGCAGCGTTGAAGGGCCGGTTAAGGATGGCTACACCTTC.

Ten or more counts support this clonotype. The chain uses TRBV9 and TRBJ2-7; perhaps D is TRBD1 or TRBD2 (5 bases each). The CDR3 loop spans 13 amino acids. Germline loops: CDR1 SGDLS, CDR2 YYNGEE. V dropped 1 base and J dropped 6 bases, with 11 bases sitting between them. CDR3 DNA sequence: TGTGCCAGCAGCGTATGGGGGACCGGCGAGCAGTACTTC. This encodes CASSVWGTGEQYF.

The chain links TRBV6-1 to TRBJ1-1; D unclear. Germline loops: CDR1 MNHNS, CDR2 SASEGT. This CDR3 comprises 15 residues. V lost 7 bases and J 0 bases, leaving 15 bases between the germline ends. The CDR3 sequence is CASILRAHLNTEAFF. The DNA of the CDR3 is TGTGCCAGCATTTTGAGGGCACACCTGAACACTGAAGCTTTCTTT.

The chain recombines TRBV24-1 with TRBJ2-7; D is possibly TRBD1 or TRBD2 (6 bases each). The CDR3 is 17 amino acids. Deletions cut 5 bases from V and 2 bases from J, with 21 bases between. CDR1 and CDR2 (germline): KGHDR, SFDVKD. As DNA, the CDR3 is TGTGCCACCAGTGCTGGAGGGAGGACAGCTGGGGCCTACGAGCAGTACTTC. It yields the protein CATSAGGRTAGAYEQYF.

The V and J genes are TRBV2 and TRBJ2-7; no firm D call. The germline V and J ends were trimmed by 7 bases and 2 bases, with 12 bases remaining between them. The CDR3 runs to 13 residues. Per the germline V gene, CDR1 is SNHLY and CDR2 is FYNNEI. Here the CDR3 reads CASKGSMTYEQYF. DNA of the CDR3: TGTGCCAGCAAGGGCTCAATGACCTACGAGCAGTACTTC.

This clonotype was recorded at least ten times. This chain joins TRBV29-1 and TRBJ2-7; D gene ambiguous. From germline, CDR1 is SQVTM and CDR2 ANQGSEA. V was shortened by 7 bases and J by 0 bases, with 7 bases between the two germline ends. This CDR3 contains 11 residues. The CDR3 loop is CSGGSSYEQYF. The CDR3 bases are TGCAGCGGGGGTAGCTCCTACGAGCAGTACTTC.

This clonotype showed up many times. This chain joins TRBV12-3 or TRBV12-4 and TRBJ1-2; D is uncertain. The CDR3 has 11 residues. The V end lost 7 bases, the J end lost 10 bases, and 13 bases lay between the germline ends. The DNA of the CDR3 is TGTGCCAGCACCCATCGGGAGGCCTACACCTTC. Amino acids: CASTHREAYTF.

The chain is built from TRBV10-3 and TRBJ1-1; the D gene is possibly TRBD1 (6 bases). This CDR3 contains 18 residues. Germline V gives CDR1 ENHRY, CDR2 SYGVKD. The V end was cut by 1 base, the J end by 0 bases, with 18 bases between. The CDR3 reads CAISELWAGDPMNTEAFF. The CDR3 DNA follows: TGTGCCATCAGTGAGTTGTGGGCAGGGGACCCCATGAACACTGAAGCTTTCTTT.

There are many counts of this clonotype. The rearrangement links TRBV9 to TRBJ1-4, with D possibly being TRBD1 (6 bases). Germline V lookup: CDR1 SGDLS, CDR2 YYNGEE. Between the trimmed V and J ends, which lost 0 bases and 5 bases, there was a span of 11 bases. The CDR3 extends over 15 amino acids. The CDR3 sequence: CASSVVDSANEKLFF. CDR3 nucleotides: TGTGCCAGCAGCGTAGTGGACAGCGCGAATGAAAAACTGTTTTTT.

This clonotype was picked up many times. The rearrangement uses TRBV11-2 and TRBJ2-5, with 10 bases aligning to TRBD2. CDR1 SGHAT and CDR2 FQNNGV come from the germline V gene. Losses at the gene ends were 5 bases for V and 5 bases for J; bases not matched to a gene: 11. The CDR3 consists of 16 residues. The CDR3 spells CASSNPGLAYGETQYF. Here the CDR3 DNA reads TGTGCCAGCAGCAACCCGGGACTAGCGTATGGGGAGACCCAGTACTTC.